This TCR beta chain was recorded in a study of PD-1 blockade in classical Hodgkin lymphoma. Study summary: Every 2 weeks, patients got 3 mg/kg intravenous nivolumab.

This CDR3 comprises 13 residues. Germline assignment: CDR1 SGHVS and CDR2 FNYEAQ. The ends were cut back, 5 bases at V and 3 bases at J, with 11 bases in the middle. Relapse was seen in all patients after autologous stem cell transplantation, and brentuximab vedotin exposure was variable. Study outcomes and limitations: By cycle point C4D1, TCR diversity had risen significantly in CD4+ cells (but not CD8+ cells).

Repertoires were generated with immunoSEQ multiplex PCR, while TCRdb's copy carries only in-frame clones and drops some. The sample contains approximately 21,000 clones, 70% to 80% of which appear only once. This clone was counted once. The target antigen is unknown. The gene calls are TRBV7-6 and TRBJ2-7; D ambiguous. The source is a human donor with classical Hodgkin lymphoma. Sequences were derived from peripheral blood mononuclear cells (PBMCs), sampled at baseline. The CDR3 reads CASSPQSDYEQYF. In DNA form, the CDR3 reads TGTGCCAGCAGCCCCCAATCGGACTACGAGCAGTACTTC. The full variable domain, in which reference TRBV7-6 and TRBJ2-7 provide the parts outside the CDR3, is GAGVSQSPRYKVTKRGQDVALRCDPISGHVSLYWYRQALGQGPEFLTYFNYEAQQDKSGLPNDRFSAERPEGSISTLTIQRTEQRDSAMYRCASSPQSDYEQYFGPGTRLTVT.